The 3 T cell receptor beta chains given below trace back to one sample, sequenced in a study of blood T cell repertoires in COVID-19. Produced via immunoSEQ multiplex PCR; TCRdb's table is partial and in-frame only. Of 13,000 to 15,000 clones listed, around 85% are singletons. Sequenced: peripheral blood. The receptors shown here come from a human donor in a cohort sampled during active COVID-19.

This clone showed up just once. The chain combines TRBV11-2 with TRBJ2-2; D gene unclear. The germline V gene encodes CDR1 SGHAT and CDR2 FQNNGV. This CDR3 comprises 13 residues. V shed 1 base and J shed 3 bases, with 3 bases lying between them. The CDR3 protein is CASSLAYTGELFF. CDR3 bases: TGTGCCAGCAGCTTAGCTTACACCGGGGAGCTGTTTTTT.

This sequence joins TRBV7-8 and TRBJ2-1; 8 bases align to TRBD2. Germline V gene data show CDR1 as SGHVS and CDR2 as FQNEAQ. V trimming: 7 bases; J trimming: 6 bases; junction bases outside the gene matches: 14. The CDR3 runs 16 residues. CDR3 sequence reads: CASTPSGSPSANEQFF. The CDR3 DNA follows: TGTGCCAGCACCCCCAGCGGGAGTCCCTCCGCCAATGAGCAGTTCTTC.

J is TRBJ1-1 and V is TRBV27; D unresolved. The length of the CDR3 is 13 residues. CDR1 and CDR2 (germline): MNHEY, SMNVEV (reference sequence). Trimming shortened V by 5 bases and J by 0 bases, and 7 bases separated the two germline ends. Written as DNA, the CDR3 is TGTGCCAGCAGTCCGGGAGTGAACACTGAAGCTTTCTTT. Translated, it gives CASSPGVNTEAFF.